The clone carrying this T cell receptor beta chain was seen just once. The antigen remains unidentified. This sample is drawn from a study of blood T cells in healthy people across ages. Primed by a sample-barcoded 5' primer and a J-beta primer mix, a second PCR proceeded for roughly 7 to 12 cycles. TCRdb re-derived calls from the 5' RACE reads in MiXCR, one entry per CDR3 protein. The sample yields about 800,000 distinct CDR3 sequences, just under 25% seen once. The J segment lost 2 bases and the V segment lost 0 bases, leaving 6 bases of the junction unmatched. Germline V gene sequence: CDR1 MNHEY, CDR2 SVGAGI. The CDR3 is 17 residues long. Findings and limits, study-wide: Observed TCR beta diversity per million T cells went down as age went up. This fall followed a roughly linear course with age.

The same sample was also studied in work on T cells of mothers and their children.

Sequenced: blood. The receptor comes from a boy aged 5-17 years in good health. The V gene is TRBV6-5, the J gene TRBJ2-3, with 9 bases lining up with TRBD2. The CDR3 DNA sequence: TGTGCCAGCAGTTACTCGGGTGGCGGGGGGGTCACAGATACGCAGTATTTT. Encoded protein: CASSYSGGGGVTDTQYF.